This T cell receptor beta chain was obtained from a study of T-cell memory formation after mild COVID-19. Overall study results and limits: Clones that contracted clustered mainly in CM and EM if CD4+ and in EMRA if CD8+.

As for this clonotype: The antigen is undetermined.

Losses at the gene ends were 6 bases for V and 7 bases for J; bases not matched to a gene: 15. This CDR3 has 16 amino acids. TCRdb recomputed calls from the 5' RACE reads with MiXCR, one row per CDR3 protein. This sample yields 400,000 to 500,000 distinct CDR3 sequences, of which around 24% are seen a single time; roughly 8.7% belongs to the top ten. Material for sequencing was PBMCs or a T cell subset sorted from them (not recorded which). This receptor was taken from an adult woman who had mild COVID-19 (a few samples of this study predate the infection). Cell type and time point are not known. The V and J genes are TRBV12-3 or TRBV12-4 and TRBJ2-1, with 7 positions matching TRBD2. DNA of the CDR3: TGTGCCAGCAGGATGGGGGGAGGGCCATTGGAGAATGAGCAGTTCTTC. Its translation: CASRMGGGPLENEQFF.